A selection of T cell receptor beta chains follows, all from one sample in a study of T cells in Graves' hyperthyroidism and ophthalmopathy. One entry per CDR3 protein, called by TCRdb with MiXCR from the multiplex PCR reads. The table shows about 760,000 distinct CDR3 sequences, with roughly 32% occurring only once. Specimen: blood. These receptor sequences come from a woman aged 40 to 50 with Graves' hyperthyroidism. The CDR3 runs from the conserved cysteine through the conserved F or W. The order of the fields is V gene, D gene, J gene, clone size, CDR3 DNA, CDR3 protein. D genes are given only for firm matches. Some rows have no size entry. The others give once, few or many, or a class for an expanded clone.

TRBV10-3	TRBD1	TRBJ1-2	once	TGTGCCCTCCGGACAGGGAACGGCTACACCTTC	CALRTGNGYTF
TRBV12-3/TRBV12-4	TRBD2	TRBJ2-2	few	TGTGCCAGCAGTCTAGGACTAGCGGGAGGCCGCACCGGGGAGCTGTTTTTT	CASSLGLAGGRTGELFF
TRBV5-6	.	TRBJ1-3	.	TGTGCCAGCAGCTTCACACAAAACACCATATATTTT	CASSFTQNTIYF
TRBV29-1	.	TRBJ2-7	many	TGCAGCGTTGAATTGACAGACTACGAGCAGTACTTC	CSVELTDYEQYF
TRBV30	.	TRBJ2-7	few	TGTGCCTGTGACCCAGGAACCTACGAGCAGTACTTC	CACDPGTYEQYF
TRBV29-1	.	TRBJ1-5	.	TGCAGTGTCTCGGGGGGTACCAATCAGCCCCAGCATTTT	CSVSGGTNQPQHF
TRBV7-2	.	TRBJ1-5	few	TGTGCCAGCAGCTCCCTCAACGACGGGCAGCCCCAGCATTTT	CASSSLNDGQPQHF
TRBV5-1	.	TRBJ2-5	.	TGCGCCAGCAGCCCCCTCGACAGCGAAGAGACCCAGTACTTC	CASSPLDSEETQYF
TRBV2	.	TRBJ1-1	few	TGTGCCAGCAGTGAAACCCCCGAAATGAACACTGAAGCTTTCTTT	CASSETPEMNTEAFF
TRBV19	.	TRBJ1-5	once	TGTGCCTGGAGAATAAAGAATAACCTACAGCCCCAGCATTTT	CAWRIKNNLQPQHF
TRBV7-2	.	TRBJ1-1	.	TGTGCCAGCAGCTTAGTGTATGTCCAAGAAGCTTTCTTT	CASSLVYVQEAFF
TRBV20-1	TRBD2	TRBJ2-5	many	TGCAGTGCTAGACTAGCGGGGGCAATGAGGGAGACCCAGTACTTC	CSARLAGAMRETQYF
TRBV12-5	.	TRBJ2-7	few	TGTGCTAGTGGTTTGGTAGCAGCCGTGGTCTACGAGCAGTACTTC	CASGLVAAVVYEQYF
TRBV20-1	TRBD1	TRBJ1-2	few	TGCAGTGCTAGAGTTCAGGGGGCTAACTATGGCTACACCTTC	CSARVQGANYGYTF
TRBV19	.	TRBJ2-7	few	TGTGCCAGTAGTATAAGTTCCGGGGTCATGTACTTC	CASSISSGVMYF
TRBV7-2	.	TRBJ2-1	few	TGTGCCAGCAGCTACGGACAGTCGGATGAGCAGTTCTTC	CASSYGQSDEQFF
TRBV19	.	TRBJ1-5	once	TGTGCCAGTACCGAGACCAGGGACGGTAGCAATCAGCCCCAGCATTTT	CASTETRDGSNQPQHF
TRBV14	TRBD1	TRBJ1-6	.	TGTGCCAGCAGCCAAGGGACAGGTTATCCGTCAAGTTCACCCCTCCACTTT	CASSQGTGYPSSSPLHF
TRBV19	.	TRBJ2-2	few	TGTGCCAGCAAATTAGGAAGTAGAGAGACCGGGGAGCTGTTTTTT	CASKLGSRETGELFF
TRBV7-8	.	TRBJ2-7	many	TGTGCCAGCAGCCACCAGAGGACTGATCCTAGTGAGCAGTACTTC	CASSHQRTDPSEQYF
TRBV10-3	.	TRBJ2-7	many	TGTGCCATCAGTGAGTCGTCGAGGATAGGAACAGGGCTAAGCGAGCAGTACTTC	CAISESSRIGTGLSEQYF
TRBV7-2	.	TRBJ2-7	many	TGTGCCAGCAGCTTAGTTCACGGTAGCGTCTACGAGCAGTACTTC	CASSLVHGSVYEQYF
TRBV7-2	.	TRBJ1-3	.	TGTGCCAGCAGCTTAGCGGGTGGGCAGGGTAGAAACACCATATATTTT	CASSLAGGQGRNTIYF
TRBV5-5	.	TRBJ1-2	.	TGTGCCAGCAGCTCCAACAGGGCTGGCTACACCTTC	CASSSNRAGYTF
TRBV11-2	.	TRBJ1-1	few	TGTGCCAGCAGCTTAATGTCCGGAGTTCTCACTGAAGCTTTCTTT	CASSLMSGVLTEAFF
TRBV9	TRBD1	TRBJ1-1	few	TGTGCCAGCAGCGCAGGGGGTGGACCCACTGAAGCTTTCTTT	CASSAGGGPTEAFF
TRBV7-2	.	TRBJ2-7	few	TGTGCCAGCAGCTTACGGTGGCAAATCCCCTACGAGCAGTACTTC	CASSLRWQIPYEQYF
TRBV28	TRBD1	TRBJ2-5	.	TGTGCCAGCAGTTACACTGACAGGGGACGGGAGACCCAGTACTTC	CASSYTDRGRETQYF
TRBV6-2/TRBV6-3	.	TRBJ2-7	once	TGTGCCAGCAGTGATAGGGGGGGAAGAAGCTACGAGCAGTACTTC	CASSDRGGRSYEQYF
TRBV29-1	.	TRBJ2-5	few	TGCAGCGTTGTTAGGCAGAGAGAGACCCAGTACTTC	CSVVRQRETQYF
TRBV7-6	.	TRBJ2-4	.	TGTGCCAGCAGCCGAGAAAGGGTAGGGGCCAAAAACATTCAGTACTTC	CASSRERVGAKNIQYF
TRBV20-1	.	TRBJ2-7	many	TGCAGTGCTCCCATACCCGGTGAGACCTACGAGCAGTACTTC	CSAPIPGETYEQYF
TRBV7-2	.	TRBJ1-2	many	TGTGCCAGCAGCATGGTCAGGGGATCTAACTATGGCTACACCTTC	CASSMVRGSNYGYTF
TRBV14	TRBD1	TRBJ1-2	.	TGTGCCAGCAGCCAAGTAGGCCCCAGGGGGACTAACTATGGCTACACCTTC	CASSQVGPRGTNYGYTF
TRBV5-1	.	TRBJ1-4	many	TGCGCCAGCAGCTTGGGTAGTTCGAATGAAAAACTGTTTTTT	CASSLGSSNEKLFF
TRBV15	.	TRBJ1-5	many	TGTGCCACCAGCGTTACCCGAGGGCTCAATCAGCCCCAGCATTTT	CATSVTRGLNQPQHF
TRBV19	TRBD1	TRBJ2-3	.	TGTGCCAGTAGTCCCGAGACAGGGAGAGGAGATACGCAGTATTTT	CASSPETGRGDTQYF
TRBV15	TRBD1	TRBJ1-2	.	TGTGCCACCAGCAGAGTCGGGACAGGCTTTAACTATGGCTACACCTTC	CATSRVGTGFNYGYTF
TRBV11-2	.	TRBJ2-7	.	TGTGCCAGCAGCTTACGGGGAGCCTTAGGGGCCTACGAGCAGTACTTC	CASSLRGALGAYEQYF
TRBV12-3/TRBV12-4	.	TRBJ1-1	few	TGTGCCAGCAGTTTAGTCCCCCCGGGGGAGTACACTGAAGCTTTCTTT	CASSLVPPGEYTEAFF
TRBV10-3	TRBD2	TRBJ2-2	.	TGTGCCATCAGACTCGGGACTAGCGCGATCACCGGGGAGCTGTTTTTT	CAIRLGTSAITGELFF
TRBV7-2	.	TRBJ1-2	.	TGTGCCAGCAGAGCTCCCAGGGGACATGGCTACACCTTC	CASRAPRGHGYTF
TRBV6-5	.	TRBJ2-7	few	TGTGCCAGCACGACGAGGGGGAACTACGAGCAGTACTTC	CASTTRGNYEQYF
TRBV18	.	TRBJ1-5	.	TGTGCCAGCTCACCACGTTCGACAAGCCATCAGCCCCAGCATTTT	CASSPRSTSHQPQHF
TRBV20-1	TRBD1	TRBJ1-5	many	TGCAGTGCTACTCAACAGGGGGACCAGCCCCAGCATTTT	CSATQQGDQPQHF
TRBV4-2	.	TRBJ2-7	few	TGTGCCAGCAGCCAAGATACGGGCGGATCGTACGGGGAGCAGTACTTC	CASSQDTGGSYGEQYF
TRBV24-1	.	TRBJ2-3	.	TGTGCCACCAGTGATTTCGAGGGAGATACGCAGTATTTT	CATSDFEGDTQYF
TRBV2	.	TRBJ1-6	.	TGTGCCAGCAGTTCTCGGACCTCTAATTCACCCCTCCACTTT	CASSSRTSNSPLHF
TRBV29-1	TRBD1	TRBJ1-2	.	TGCAGCCTTTCGGGACAGGGAATCACCTTC	CSLSGQGITF
TRBV10-3	TRBD1	TRBJ2-5	.	TGTGCCAGCAGTTACTCGTGGACAGGGCCGTACCAAGAGACCCAGTACTTC	CASSYSWTGPYQETQYF
TRBV7-9	.	TRBJ1-2	.	TGTGCCATCAGTGAGAGGCCCTACAGGGAGAAGATCTTC	CAISERPYREKIF
TRBV5-5	.	TRBJ2-2	few	TGTGCCAGCAGTCCGGAGGCTGTCCCGAACACCGGGGAGCTGTTTTTT	CASSPEAVPNTGELFF
TRBV20-1	TRBD1	TRBJ2-7	.	TGCAGTGCAAGGGGACAGGGGGCAAAAGAGCAGTACTTC	CSARGQGAKEQYF
TRBV5-8	.	TRBJ2-7	few	TGTGCCAGCAGCTTGAACGGAAAAGGCGAGCAGTACTTC	CASSLNGKGEQYF
TRBV19	TRBD1	TRBJ2-7	few	TGTGCCAGTAGTCAATACCGACAGGGATCCTACGAGCAGTACTTC	CASSQYRQGSYEQYF